This T cell receptor beta chain was sequenced during a study of cytomegalovirus exposure and HLA in healthy donors. The study ran its PCR with 60 Vbeta and 13 Jbeta primers. Here immunoSEQ multiplex PCR was the method, and the copy in TCRdb shows in-frame clones only, minus some. This table has hundreds of thousands of clones, 80% to 90% appearing once. Trimming at V came to 3 bases and at J to 0 bases, leaving 5 bases not matched to a gene. The CDR3 runs to 16 residues. The germline CDR1 and CDR2 sequences are SGHRS and YFSETQ. The sequence came from a woman in her late teens or twenties in good health and CMV-seronegative. The gene calls are TRBV5-1 and TRBJ2-2, with 7 bases that match TRBD1. The sample was PBMCs. CDR3 sequence: CASSWTGQPNTGELFF. CDR3 DNA: TGCGCCAGCAGCTGGACGGGACAGCCGAACACCGGGGAGCTGTTTTTT. The entire variable domain, with the rest obtained from reference TRBV5-1 and TRBJ2-2, is as follows: KAGVTQTPRYLIKTRGQQVTLSCSPISGHRSVSWYQQTPGQGLQFLFEYFSETQRNKGNFPGRFSGRQFSNSRSEMNVSTLELGDSALYLCASSWTGQPNTGELFFGEGSRLTVL.